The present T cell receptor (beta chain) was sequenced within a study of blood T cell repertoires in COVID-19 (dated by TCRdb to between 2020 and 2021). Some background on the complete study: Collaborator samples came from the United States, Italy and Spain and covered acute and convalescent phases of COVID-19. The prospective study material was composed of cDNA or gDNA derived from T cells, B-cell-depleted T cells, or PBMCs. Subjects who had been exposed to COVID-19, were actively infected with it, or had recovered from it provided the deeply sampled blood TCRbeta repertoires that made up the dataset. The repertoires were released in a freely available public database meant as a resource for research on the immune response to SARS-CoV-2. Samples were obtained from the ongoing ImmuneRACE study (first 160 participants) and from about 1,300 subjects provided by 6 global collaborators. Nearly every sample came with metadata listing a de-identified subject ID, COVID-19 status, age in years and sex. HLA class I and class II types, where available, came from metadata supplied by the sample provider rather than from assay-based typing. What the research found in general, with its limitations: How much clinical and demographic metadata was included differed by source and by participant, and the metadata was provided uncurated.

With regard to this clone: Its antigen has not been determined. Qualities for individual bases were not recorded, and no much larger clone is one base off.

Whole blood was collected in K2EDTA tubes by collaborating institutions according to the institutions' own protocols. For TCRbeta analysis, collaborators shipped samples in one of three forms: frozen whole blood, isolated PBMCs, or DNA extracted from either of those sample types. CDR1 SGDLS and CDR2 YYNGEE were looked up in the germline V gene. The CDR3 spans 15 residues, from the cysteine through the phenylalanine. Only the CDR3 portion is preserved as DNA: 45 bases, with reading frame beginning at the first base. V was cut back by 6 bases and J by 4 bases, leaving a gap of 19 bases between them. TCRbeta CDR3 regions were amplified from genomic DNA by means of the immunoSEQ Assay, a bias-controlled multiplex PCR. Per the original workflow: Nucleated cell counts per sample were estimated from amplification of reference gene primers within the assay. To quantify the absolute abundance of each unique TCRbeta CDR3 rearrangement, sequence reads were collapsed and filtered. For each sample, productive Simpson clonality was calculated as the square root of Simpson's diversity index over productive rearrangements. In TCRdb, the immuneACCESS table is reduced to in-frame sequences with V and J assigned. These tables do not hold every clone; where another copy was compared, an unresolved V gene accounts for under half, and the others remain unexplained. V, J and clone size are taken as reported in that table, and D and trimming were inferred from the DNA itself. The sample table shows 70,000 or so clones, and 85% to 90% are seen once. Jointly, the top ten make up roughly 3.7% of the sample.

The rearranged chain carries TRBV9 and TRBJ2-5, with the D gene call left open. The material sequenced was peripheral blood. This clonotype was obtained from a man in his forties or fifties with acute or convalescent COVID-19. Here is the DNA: TGTGCCAGCACCTCCCGAGGAAGTTCTACAGAGACCCAGTACTTC. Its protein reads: CASTSRGSSTETQYF.